The 19 T cell receptor beta chains listed next were all sequenced from one sample in a study of blood T cell repertoires in COVID-19. The assay was immunoSEQ multiplex PCR, and TCRdb's table has in-frame clones only and misses some. This table holds 4,900 or so clones, about 76% found once. Sequences were obtained from peripheral blood. The receptor source for this set is a human donor in a cohort sampled during active COVID-19.

This chain joins TRBV7-3 and TRBJ1-2; 8 nucleotides line up with TRBD1. Germline V CDR1 and CDR2: SGHTA, FQGTGA. The CDR3 is 13 residues long. The V segment lost 5 bases and the J segment 4 bases; nucleotides outside the gene matches: 3. The CDR3 is CASSTDRGYGYTF. DNA of the CDR3: TGTGCCAGCAGCACCGACAGGGGCTATGGCTACACCTTC.

This clone is judged medium-sized. This sequence joins TRBV12-3 or TRBV12-4 and TRBJ1-6; maybe TRBD1 (5 bases). The CDR3 contains 13 residues. V was clipped by 7 bases and J by 5 bases, with 9 bases between them. The CDR3 DNA reads TGTGCCAGCAATCGGGGGGATAATTCACCCCTCCACTTT. Amino acids: CASNRGDNSPLHF.

The V gene is TRBV20-1, the J gene TRBJ1-1, with D possibly TRBD1 on 6 matching bases. The CDR3 loop spans 11 amino acids. The germline gives CDR1 DFQATT, CDR2 SNEGSKA (reference sequence). This CDR3 is CSLIDRFVAFF. Here the CDR3 DNA reads TGCAGCCTTATTGACAGGTTTGTAGCTTTCTTT.

The chain joins TRBV19 to TRBJ2-5, with D unclear. CDR3 size: 14 residues. CDR1 is LNHDA, CDR2 SQIVND, per germline (reference sequence). Trimming removed 0 bases from V and 0 bases from J, with 5 bases in between. CDR3 residues: CASSIEGDQETQYF. The CDR3, as DNA: TGTGCCAGTAGTATAGAAGGAGACCAAGAGACCCAGTACTTC. Filled out from reference TRBV19 and TRBJ2-5, the complete variable domain reads DGGITQSPKYLFRKEGQNVTLSCEQNLNHDAMYWYRQDPGQGLRLIYYSQIVNDFQKGDIAEGYSVSREKKESFPLTVTSAQKNPTAFYLCASSIEGDQETQYFGPGTRLLVL.

This chain links TRBV7-3 with TRBJ2-3; 9 bases agree with TRBD2. The V gene's germline CDR1 is SGHTA and CDR2 FQGTGA. Trimming cost V 5 bases and J 2 bases; bases outside gene matches: 20. There are 20 residues in the CDR3. CDR3 DNA: TGTGCCAGCAGCCTCCTAGGACAGCGGGGGGAAAGGGGCCCCACAGATACGCAGTATTTT. Residues: CASSLLGQRGERGPTDTQYF.

J is TRBJ2-7 and V is TRBV6-2 or TRBV6-3; possibly TRBD2 for D (7 bases). The CDR3 is 15 amino acids. Trimming removed 0 bases from V and 2 bases from J, with 11 bases in between. Germline values: CDR1 MNHEY, CDR2 SVGEGT. In nucleotides, the CDR3 is TGTGCCAGCAGTTACTCTTTCGGGGGGCCCTACGAGCAGTACTTC. It codes for CASSYSFGGPYEQYF.

This clone appeared a few times. DNA of the CDR3: TGCGCCAGCAGCCAAGATTTGGATTTGGGACAGGGGAGCGATACGCAGTATTTT. It encodes CASSQDLDLGQGSDTQYF. This chain connects TRBV4-3 to TRBJ2-3; 10 nucleotides line up with TRBD1. V dropped 0 bases and J dropped 6; count of bases not matched to a gene: 12. This CDR3 has 18 amino acids. The germline gives CDR1 LGHNA, CDR2 YSLEER.

The CDR3 nucleotides read TGCGCCAGCAGCTTGACGGGGAATCAGCCCCAGCATTTT. Protein sequence: CASSLTGNQPQHF. The V gene is TRBV5-1, the J gene TRBJ1-5; D ambiguous. There are 13 residues in the CDR3. In germline, CDR1 is SGHRS, CDR2 YFSETQ. V was shortened by 1 base and J by 4 bases, with 6 bases between the two germline ends.

This clone was observed a few times. This chain links TRBV6-2 or TRBV6-3 with TRBJ2-7, with 10 bases that match TRBD1. The CDR3 spans 13 residues. Germline values: CDR1 MNHEY, CDR2 SVGEGT. J gave up 7 bases and V 5 bases, and 5 bases lay outside the gene matches. The CDR3 DNA reads as TGTGCCAGCAGTCGACAGGGGGCGCGAGAGCAGTACTTC. This sequence encodes CASSRQGAREQYF.

The chain uses TRBV7-2 and TRBJ2-3; 11 bases match TRBD2. This CDR3 has 18 residues. The V and J ends lost 2 bases and 0 bases, in that order; junction bases with no gene match: 7. Germline V gives CDR1 SGHTA, CDR2 FQGNSA. The CDR3 nucleotides read TGTGCCAGCAGCTTATCGTTTAGCGGGGGGGGGAGCACAGATACGCAGTATTTT. Amino acids: CASSLSFSGGGSTDTQYF.

V gene TRBV29-1 combines with J gene TRBJ1-2; D perhaps matches TRBD1 (5 bases). Trimming left V 4 bases short and J 8 bases short, with 11 bases between. This CDR3 is 11 amino acids long. CDR1 and CDR2 from the germline V gene are SQVTM and ANQGSEA. The CDR3 DNA reads TGCAGCGTTGGACAGAATGGGGGCTACACCTTC. Translated: CSVGQNGGYTF. The full variable domain, in which reference TRBV29-1 and TRBJ1-2 provide the parts outside the CDR3, is SAVISQKPSRDICQRGTSLTIQCQVDSQVTMMFWYRQQPGQSLTLIATANQGSEATYESGFVIDKFPISRPNLTFSTLTVSNMSPEDSSIYLCSVGQNGGYTFGSGTRLTVV.

This chain connects TRBV5-1 to TRBJ2-7, with 12 bases fitting TRBD1. CDR3 length: 15 residues. CDR1 and CDR2 (germline): SGHRS, YFSETQ. V dropped 0 bases and J dropped 5; count of bases not matched to a gene: 3. Written as DNA, the CDR3 is TGCGCCAGCAGCTTGGTCGGGACAGGGGGCGACGAGCAGTACTTC. Amino acids: CASSLVGTGGDEQYF.

The genes are TRBV18 and TRBJ1-2; D gene uncertain. CDR3 length: 14 residues. Deletions cut 2 bases from V and 3 bases from J, with 10 bases between. CDR1 KGHSH and CDR2 LQKENI come from the germline V gene. CDR3 sequence reads: CASSPYSSYYGYTF. The CDR3 nucleotides are TGTGCCAGCTCACCATACAGCAGCTACTATGGCTACACCTTC.

The genes are TRBV27 and TRBJ1-2; the match to TRBD1 covers 9 bases. The V and J ends lost 3 bases and 4 bases, in that order; junction bases with no gene match: 6. From germline, CDR1 is MNHEY and CDR2 SMNVEV (reference sequence). The CDR3 loop spans 15 amino acids. CDR3 nucleotide sequence: TGTGCCAGCAGTTTCGGACAGGGGAAAGGCTATGGCTACACCTTC. Translating it yields CASSFGQGKGYGYTF.

This clone has just one count. This chain uses TRBV29-1 with TRBJ1-2; D may be TRBD1 (5 bases). This CDR3 comprises 14 residues. CDR1 SQVTM and CDR2 ANQGSEA come from the germline V gene. Trimming pared 3 bases from V and 7 bases from J, leaving 18 bases between. This chain's CDR3 is CSVDDKWGYRGYTF. CDR3 DNA sequence: TGCAGCGTTGACGATAAATGGGGCTATCGTGGCTACACCTTC.

The rearrangement joins TRBV18 to TRBJ2-7; maybe TRBD1 (6 bases). V was pared by 3 bases and J by 7 bases, with 25 bases between. Per the germline V gene, CDR1 is KGHSH and CDR2 is LQKENI. This CDR3 spans 17 amino acids. CDR3 coding DNA: TGTGCCAGCTCACCGCCTGAATCCGGGACAAAGCAGTGGGAGCAGTACTTC. Its translation is CASSPPESGTKQWEQYF.

The chain recombines TRBV18 with TRBJ2-3, with 12 nucleotides matching TRBD2. Per the germline V gene, CDR1 is KGHSH and CDR2 is LQKENI. Trimming took 0 bases from V and 2 from J; bases not matched to a gene: 3. This CDR3 has 17 amino acids. The CDR3 sequence: CASSPPRLAGVTDTQYF. CDR3 sequence (DNA): TGTGCCAGCTCACCACCCCGACTAGCGGGGGTCACAGATACGCAGTATTTT.

The chain is built from TRBV6-6 and TRBJ1-2; D gene unclear. CDR3 length: 14 amino acids. CDR1 is MNHNY, CDR2 SVGAGI, per germline (reference sequence). V was shortened by 7 bases and J by 5 bases, with 17 bases between the two germline ends. The chain's CDR3 is CASTTGEGSYGYTF. The CDR3 DNA sequence: TGTGCCAGCACCACCGGGGAGGGATCGTATGGCTACACCTTC.

This chain connects TRBV5-1 to TRBJ2-1; 8 nucleotides line up with TRBD1. V dropped 1 base and J dropped 2; count of bases not matched to a gene: 5. There are 16 residues in the CDR3. The germline gives CDR1 SGHRS, CDR2 YFSETQ. The CDR3 DNA reads TGCGCCAGCAGCTTGCAGGACAGGGTCCCCTACAATGAGCAGTTCTTC. Translation: CASSLQDRVPYNEQFF.